Below, 21 T cell receptor beta chains from the same sample are listed, as sequenced in a study of molecular identifiers for immune sequencing clone quantification. TCRdb passed the PCR reads through MiXCR, listing each CDR3 protein once. Seen here are more than 550,000 distinct CDR3 sequences, roughly 27% observed once, and the top ten hold 0.78%. Sequenced input: naive CD8+ T cells from blood, with Jurkat cell RNA spiked in. As for subset: FACS-sorted CD8+CD4-CCR7+CD45RA+ naive T cells. The receptors were gathered from a human donor in good health. Some libraries in this study had Jurkat cell RNA spiked in.

The chain uses TRBV12-3 or TRBV12-4 and TRBJ2-2; D uncertain. V lost 6 bases and J lost 5, with 19 bases in between. There are 16 residues in the CDR3. The CDR3, as DNA: TGTGCCAGCAGCCACCCCCAATCCTTCGGGACCGGGGAGCTGTTTTTT. This encodes CASSHPQSFGTGELFF.

This sequence joins TRBV30 and TRBJ1-1, with 7 bases matching TRBD1. After removal of 0 bases from V and 1 base from J, the junction contained 11 bases not matched to a gene. The CDR3 contains 17 residues. Germline V gives CDR1 GTSNPN, CDR2 SVGIG (reference sequence). This CDR3 reads CAWSVGDRGTANTEAFF. The CDR3, as DNA: TGTGCCTGGAGTGTTGGGGACCGGGGGACAGCGAACACTGAAGCTTTCTTT.

The rearrangement uses TRBV4-1 and TRBJ2-3, with 9 nucleotides matching TRBD2. The CDR3 extends over 16 amino acids. Unmatched junction bases numbered 4, after V lost 0 bases and J lost 3 bases. Looked up from germline, CDR1 is MGHRA and CDR2 is YSYEKL. The CDR3 here is CASSQEGLAGTDTQYF. The CDR3 DNA sequence: TGCGCCAGCAGCCAAGAGGGGCTAGCGGGAACAGATACGCAGTATTTT.

The J gene is TRBJ2-3, the V gene TRBV6-5, with D possibly TRBD2 on 7 matching bases. Germline V gives CDR1 MNHEY, CDR2 SVGAGI. The CDR3 contains 19 residues. Between the trimmed V and J ends, which lost 10 bases and 2 bases, there was a span of 31 bases. As DNA, the CDR3 is TGTGCCACCAAGACATTATTGGCGGGGGCCGGTTTTACCACAGATACGCAGTATTTT. Its translation is CATKTLLAGAGFTTDTQYF.

With respect to this clonotype: Given a much more abundant clone one base away, this may be a read error. V usage is TRBV7-6 and J usage is TRBJ2-3; D is possibly TRBD1 or TRBD2 (5 bases each). The CDR3 consists of 12 residues. Germline V gene sequence: CDR1 SGHVS, CDR2 FNYEAQ. V was trimmed by 8 bases and J by 4 bases, leaving 10 bases between them. The CDR3, as DNA: TGTGCCAGCCAGGGAGTCGCAGATACGCAGTATTTT. Its translation is CASQGVADTQYF.

V usage is TRBV3-1 and J usage is TRBJ2-2; D gene unclear. Trimming stripped 1 base from V and 7 bases from J, with 7 bases between. The CDR3 consists of 13 residues. Germline values: CDR1 LGHDT, CDR2 YNNKEL (reference sequence). CDR3 sequence reads: CASSQGNLGELFF. As DNA, the CDR3 is TGTGCCAGCAGCCAAGGAAACCTCGGGGAGCTGTTTTTT.

Only a few counts were recorded for this clonotype. This chain links TRBV4-3 with TRBJ2-7; TRBD1 is a possible D gene (6 bases). The germline gives CDR1 LGHNA, CDR2 YSLEER. Trimming shortened V by 0 bases and J by 2 bases, and 14 bases separated the two germline ends. CDR3 size: 16 residues. CDR3 coding DNA: TGCGCCAGCAGCCAAGATGGGGGCTACCCCACCTACGAGCAGTACTTC. Protein sequence: CASSQDGGYPTYEQYF.

This clonotype was seen ten or more times. The CDR3 loop is CASSGANQPQHF. The CDR3 DNA reads TGTGCCAGCAGTGGAGCGAATCAGCCCCAGCATTTT. The V gene is TRBV2, the J gene TRBJ1-5, with D hard to call. The germline CDR1 and CDR2 sequences are SNHLY and FYNNEI. The CDR3 covers 12 residues. Trimming took off 4 bases at V and 4 bases at J, with 5 bases between the two ends.

This clonotype was found a few times. This chain joins TRBV7-9 and TRBJ1-4; D is unresolved. The CDR3 extends over 17 amino acids. The V end lost 5 bases, the J end lost 3 bases, and 19 bases lay between the germline ends. The germline CDR1 and CDR2 sequences are SEHNR and FQNEAQ (reference sequence). The CDR3 coding sequence is TGTGCCAGCAGCCCCACGGCAGGAGACGGCTCTAATGAAAAACTGTTTTTT. Its protein product is CASSPTAGDGSNEKLFF.

The chain joins TRBV7-9 to TRBJ2-7; TRBD1 agrees at 7 bases. With 4 bases clipped from V and 3 bases from J, the junction kept 9 bases outside the gene matches. Germline CDR1 reads SEHNR; CDR2 reads FQNEAQ (reference sequence). The CDR3 runs 15 residues. In nucleotides, the CDR3 is TGTGCCAGCAGCTATCCTTCAACAGGGGTCTACGAGCAGTACTTC. The encoded protein is CASSYPSTGVYEQYF.

This clonotype showed up just a few times. The chain employs TRBV27 and TRBJ2-3; no clear D gene. With 3 bases removed from V and 2 bases from J, the gap between germline ends came to 12 bases. The CDR3 sequence is 15 residues long. Germline-derived CDR1 and CDR2 are MNHEY and SMNVEV (reference sequence). CDR3 DNA sequence: TGTGCCAGCAGTTTGACTCGGGCCTTCACAGATACGCAGTATTTT. Protein: CASSLTRAFTDTQYF.

Ten or more counts support this clonotype. This chain uses TRBV4-1 with TRBJ2-3, with 7 bases aligning to TRBD2. V lost 0 bases to trimming and J lost 1 base; unmatched junction nucleotides: 4. The length of the CDR3 is 16 residues. Germline V CDR1 and CDR2: MGHRA, YSYEKL. CDR3 bases: TGCGCCAGCAGCCAAGATGCGCTAGCGGGCACAGATACGCAGTATTTT. It encodes CASSQDALAGTDTQYF.

The chain employs TRBV7-9 and TRBJ1-3; D gene uncertain. Germline values: CDR1 SEHNR, CDR2 FQNEAQ (reference sequence). Trimming pared 1 base from V and 2 bases from J, leaving 9 bases between. CDR3 size: 15 residues. Written as DNA, the CDR3 is TGTGCCAGCAGCTTAGTATGGGCGGCTGGAAACACCATATATTTT. Protein: CASSLVWAAGNTIYF.

Only a few counts were recorded for this clonotype. The CDR3 is CATSVELDTQYF. The CDR3 region has the DNA TGTGCCACCTCCGTGGAGTTGGATACGCAGTATTTT. The J gene is TRBJ2-3, the V gene TRBV15, with unresolved D. Germline CDR1 is LNHNV and CDR2 is YYDKDF (reference sequence). Trimming cost V 8 bases and J 6 bases, with 12 bases left between them. The CDR3 sequence is 12 residues long.

The table lists this clonotype with a few counts. The chain is built from TRBV12-5 and TRBJ2-5; a possible D gene is TRBD2 (6 bases). CDR1 LGHNT and CDR2 FRNRAP come from the germline V gene. The CDR3 loop spans 13 amino acids. Trimming shortened V by 7 bases and J by 5 bases, and 14 bases separated the two germline ends. The CDR3 DNA sequence: TGTGCTAGTGCACGGGGGTTGCTCGAGACCCAGTACTTC. Its translation: CASARGLLETQYF.

This clonotype was seen at least ten times. The V call is TRBV7-9, the J call TRBJ2-7; 7 bases are shared with TRBD1. In germline, CDR1 is SEHNR, CDR2 FQNEAQ (reference sequence). V shed 6 bases, J shed 3 bases, and the junction held 11 bases outside the gene matches. This CDR3 contains 15 residues. CDR3: CASSSTGTAIYEQYF. The CDR3, as DNA: TGTGCCAGCAGTTCCACCGGGACAGCGATCTACGAGCAGTACTTC.

There are many counts of this clonotype. V gene TRBV2 combines with J gene TRBJ1-5; D might be TRBD1 (5 bases). Germline CDR1 is SNHLY and CDR2 is FYNNEI. The CDR3 is 17 residues long. The V end lost 7 bases, the J end lost 5 bases, and 24 bases lay between the germline ends. This chain's CDR3 is CASNTKKGAGSDQPQHF. The CDR3 nucleotides read TGTGCCAGCAATACAAAGAAGGGCGCAGGGAGTGATCAGCCCCAGCATTTT.

A remark on this clonotype: A much larger clone sits a single nucleotide away, making a read error possible. The chain carries TRBV6-1 and TRBJ2-7; a possible D gene is TRBD1 (5 bases). Germline V gene data show CDR1 as MNHNS and CDR2 as SASEGT. V was cut by 9 bases and J by 1 base, with 13 bases left in between. CDR3 length equals 13 residues. The CDR3 loop reads CARRDRVSYEQYF. The DNA of the CDR3 is TGTGCCAGGAGAGACAGAGTTTCCTACGAGCAGTACTTC.

With respect to this clonotype: A much bigger clone sits one base away, suggesting this may be a read error. V is TRBV14 and J is TRBJ2-5; no clear D. The germline gives CDR1 SGHDN, CDR2 FVKESK. The CDR3 extends over 15 amino acids. The ends were cut back, 4 bases at V and 5 bases at J, with 17 bases in the middle. The CDR3 is CASSLRTAFMETQYF. The CDR3, as DNA: TGTGCCAGCAGCCTCAGGACCGCGTTTATGGAGACCCAGTACTTC.

This clonotype has just a few counts. This sequence joins TRBV27 and TRBJ2-7; the match to TRBD2 covers 7 bases. Germline values: CDR1 MNHEY, CDR2 SMNVEV (reference sequence). The CDR3 has 16 amino acids. With V trimmed by 4 bases and J by 1 base, 10 bases remained unmatched. This CDR3 is CASSYIAGVQSYEQYF. CDR3 coding DNA: TGTGCCAGCAGTTATATCGCGGGGGTGCAGTCCTACGAGCAGTACTTC.

Of note for this clonotype: Without the conserved terminal phenylalanine or tryptophan, this CDR3 likely stems from a read error. The limits of the CDR3 on the DNA are not certain, so only TCRdb's listed CDR3 is given. This chain uses TRBV5-6 with TRBJ1-1. From germline, CDR1 is SGHDT and CDR2 YYEEEE. A total of 12 residues make up the CDR3, ends included. The CDR3 loop is CASSLGAGEALL.